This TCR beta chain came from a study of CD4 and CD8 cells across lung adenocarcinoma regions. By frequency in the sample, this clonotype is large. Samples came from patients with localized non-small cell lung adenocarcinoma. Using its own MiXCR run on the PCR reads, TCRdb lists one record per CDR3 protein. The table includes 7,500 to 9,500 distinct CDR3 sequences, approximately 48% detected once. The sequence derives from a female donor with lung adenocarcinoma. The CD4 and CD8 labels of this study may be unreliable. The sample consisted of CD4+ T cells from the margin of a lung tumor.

The CDR3 bases are TGTGCCAGCAGAATGACAGGGGGCCAGAACATTCAGTACTTC. Its translation is CASRMTGGQNIQYF. This chain uses TRBV6-5 with TRBJ2-4; 10 bases are a match to TRBD1. The CDR3 is made up of 14 amino acids. Germline assignment: CDR1 MNHEY and CDR2 SVGAGI. The J segment lost 7 bases and the V segment lost 6 bases, leaving 6 bases of the junction unmatched.